This T cell receptor beta chain was captured in a study of blood T cell repertoires in COVID-19. Study-wide background: T cells, B-cell-depleted T cells, or PBMCs supplied cDNA or gDNA.

The CDR3 runs to 11 residues. CDR1 is SNHLY, CDR2 FYNNEI, per germline. V shed 2 bases and J shed 12 bases, with 8 bases lying between them. Authors' analysis steps: Reference gene primer amplification in the assay estimated nucleated cell counts. The method was immunoSEQ multiplex PCR; TCRdb's version includes in-frame clones alone and lacks a portion of them. V, J and clone size were drawn from that table, and D and trimming were deduced from the DNA. The sample yields some 270,000 clones, about nine tenths seen once. The sequence was obtained from a man aged 45-65 years with acute or convalescent COVID-19. Material: peripheral blood. The chain carries TRBV2 and TRBJ2-1; the D is unclear. Here the CDR3 reads CASSEYELQFF. CDR3 nucleotides: TGTGCCAGCAGTGAATATGAGCTGCAGTTCTTC.